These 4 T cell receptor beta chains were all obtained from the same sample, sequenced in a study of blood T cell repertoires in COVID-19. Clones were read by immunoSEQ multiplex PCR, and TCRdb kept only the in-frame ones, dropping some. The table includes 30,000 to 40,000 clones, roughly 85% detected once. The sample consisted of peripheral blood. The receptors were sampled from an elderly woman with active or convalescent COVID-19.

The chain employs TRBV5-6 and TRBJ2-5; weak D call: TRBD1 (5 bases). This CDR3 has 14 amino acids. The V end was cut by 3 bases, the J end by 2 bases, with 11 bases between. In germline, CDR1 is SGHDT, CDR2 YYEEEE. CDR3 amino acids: CASSSPTVQETQYF. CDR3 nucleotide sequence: TGTGCCAGCAGCTCACCGACAGTGCAAGAGACCCAGTACTTC.

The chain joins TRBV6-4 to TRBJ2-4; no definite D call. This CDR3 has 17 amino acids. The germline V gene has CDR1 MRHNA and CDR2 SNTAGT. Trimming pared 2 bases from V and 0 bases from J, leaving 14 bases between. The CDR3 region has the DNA TGTGCCAGCAGTGACCATGGCGGATCGGTAGCCAAAAACATTCAGTACTTC. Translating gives CASSDHGGSVAKNIQYF.

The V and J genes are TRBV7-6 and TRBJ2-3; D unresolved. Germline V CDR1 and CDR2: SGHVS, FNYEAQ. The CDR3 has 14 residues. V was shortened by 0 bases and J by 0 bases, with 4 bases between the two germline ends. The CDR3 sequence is CASSLAPSTDTQYF. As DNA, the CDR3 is TGTGCCAGCAGCTTAGCCCCTAGCACAGATACGCAGTATTTT.

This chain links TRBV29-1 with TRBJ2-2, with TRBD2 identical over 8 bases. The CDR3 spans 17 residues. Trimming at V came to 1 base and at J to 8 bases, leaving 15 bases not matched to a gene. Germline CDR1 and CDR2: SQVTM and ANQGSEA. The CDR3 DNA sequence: TGCAGCGTTGAAGCGTATGGACGGAGCGGGGGTGAGGGGGAGCTGTTTTTT. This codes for CSVEAYGRSGGEGELFF.